This entry lists 7 T cell receptor beta chains sequenced from one sample in a study of blood T cells in healthy people across ages. A second PCR of 7 to 11 cycles used a sample-barcoded 5' primer and a J-beta primer mix. One entry per CDR3 protein results from TCRdb running MiXCR on the 5' RACE reads. The profile shows roughly 570,000 distinct CDR3 sequences, about 25% of them singletons. The material sequenced was blood. The receptors shown here come from a woman in her 70s in good health.

This clonotype was picked up many times. The rearrangement uses TRBV11-2 and TRBJ2-5; no clear D. Trimming shortened V by 3 bases and J by 3 bases, and 5 bases separated the two germline ends. Germline V gives CDR1 SGHAT, CDR2 FQNNGV. The CDR3 is 12 amino acids. For the CDR3, the DNA is TGTGCCAGCAGCTTCCAGGAAGAGACCCAGTACTTC. Translating it yields CASSFQEETQYF.

The rearrangement uses TRBV7-2 and TRBJ2-2; D ambiguous. CDR1 is SGHTA, CDR2 FQGNSA, per germline. The CDR3 length is 13 residues. V was cut by 4 bases and J by 1 base, with 4 bases left in between. This CDR3 is CASSSLNTGELFF. The CDR3 DNA reads TGTGCCAGCAGCTCACTGAACACCGGGGAGCTGTTTTTT. The complete variable domain, with remaining parts taken from reference TRBV7-2 and TRBJ2-2, reads GAGVSQSPSNKVTEKGKDVELRCDPISGHTALYWYRQSLGQGLEFLIYFQGNSAPDKSGLPSDRFSAERTGGSVSTLTIQRTQQEDSAVYLCASSSLNTGELFFGEGSRLTVL.

V gene TRBV5-6 combines with J gene TRBJ2-7; D remains unclear. V shed 2 bases and J shed 5 bases, with 14 bases lying between them. This CDR3 is built from 14 residues. CDR1 is SGHDT, CDR2 YYEEEE, per germline. CDR3 coding DNA: TGTGCCAGCAGCTTCGGCAGAGAGTCCCACGAGCAGTACTTC. This translates into CASSFGRESHEQYF.

This chain links TRBV5-1 with TRBJ2-5; D is possibly TRBD1 or TRBD2 (5 bases each). Germline V lookup: CDR1 SGHRS, CDR2 YFSETQ. CDR3 size: 14 residues. V lost 4 bases and J 5 bases, leaving 15 bases between the germline ends. CDR3 loop: CASSAEAWDETQYF. In nucleotides, the CDR3 is TGCGCCAGCAGCGCGGAAGCCTGGGACGAGACCCAGTACTTC.

The table lists this clonotype with a few counts. The genes are TRBV10-3 and TRBJ1-2; no clear D gene. The CDR3 extends over 13 amino acids. V was clipped by 5 bases and J by 2 bases, with 9 bases between them. CDR1 and CDR2 from the germline V gene are ENHRY and SYGVKD. The CDR3 reads CAISSTGNYGYTF. The CDR3 nucleotides read TGTGCCATCAGTTCGACTGGAAACTATGGCTACACCTTC.

The genes are TRBV7-9 and TRBJ2-1; a possible D gene is TRBD2 (6 bases). CDR1 SEHNR and CDR2 FQNEAQ come from the germline V gene (reference sequence). V lost 5 bases, J lost 4 bases, and 15 bases lay in between. The CDR3 length is 15 residues. The CDR3 spells CASSPPRDWYNEQFF. The CDR3 DNA is TGTGCCAGCAGCCCCCCTAGGGACTGGTACAATGAGCAGTTCTTC.

This sequence joins TRBV7-2 and TRBJ1-2, with 9 bases lining up with TRBD1. The germline gives CDR1 SGHTA, CDR2 FQGNSA. Trimming at V came to 5 bases and at J to 3 bases, leaving 10 bases not matched to a gene. The CDR3 totals 16 residues. CDR3 protein: CASSAPGQGRYYGYTF. As DNA, the CDR3 is TGTGCCAGCAGCGCCCCGGGACAGGGAAGATACTATGGCTACACCTTC.